The entry that follows covers one T cell receptor (beta chain) sequence. Sequencing of TCR beta covered CD8+ and CD4+ T cells obtained from blood. RNA, at about 0.45 to 1 ug, was reverse transcribed with random hexamers. Amplification of the TCR beta CDR3 was carried out by immunoSEQ multiplex PCR, which spanned a total of 54 Vbeta and 13 Jbeta segments. Each CDR3 protein is one row after TCRdb ran MiXCR on the immunoSEQ multiplex PCR reads. Of around 95,000 distinct CDR3 sequences listed, roughly 96% are singletons. The data are from a study of CD8 T cells in Susac syndrome. As for the study in general: The Susac syndrome patients were therapy-naive, on corticosteroids, or on intravenous immunoglobulin alone at blood draw.

The clonotype comes from a human donor with Susac syndrome. Material: CD8+ T cells from PBMCs.

CDR3 in amino acids: CASSLDQPTGEQYF. CDR3 sequence (DNA): TGTGCCAGCAGCTTAGATCAGCCAACGGGCGAGCAGTACTTC. This rearrangement joins TRBV11-2 to TRBJ2-7, with D unclear. Trimming took 0 bases from V and 6 from J, leaving 12 bases between them. The CDR3 is made up of 14 amino acids. CDR1 SGHAT and CDR2 FQNNGV come from the germline V gene.